These 7 T cell receptor beta chains were sequenced from one sample in a study of T cell responses to AZD1222 COVID-19 vaccine (dated by TCRdb to the early 2020s). The time point label corresponds to: about 28 days (+/-7) after the second vaccine dose. Library preparation used the immunoSEQ multiplex PCR assay. Not all clones reach the TCRdb copy of this immuneACCESS table, which keeps in-frame sequences only. Checked studies attribute under half of the gap to unresolved V genes and leave the rest unexplained. Counted in this sample were around 94,000 clones; 85% of them appeared once. Clones ranked in the top ten supply around 5% of the sample. This specimen was peripheral blood, taken 28 days after the second AZD1222 dose. These receptors all stem from an adult who received the AZD1222 COVID-19 vaccine.

V is TRBV11-2 and J is TRBJ1-6, with 11 bases identical to TRBD1. Germline CDR1 is SGHAT and CDR2 is FQNNGV. This CDR3 comprises 15 residues. V lost 5 bases and J lost 10; bases outside the gene matches: 7. The CDR3 reads CASSPRDRGGSPLHF. The CDR3 DNA is TGTGCCAGCAGCCCAAGGGACAGGGGGGGATCACCCCTCCACTTT.

The chain links TRBV2 to TRBJ1-2; D call uncertain. The CDR3 extends over 15 amino acids. Germline V gives CDR1 SNHLY, CDR2 FYNNEI. Trimming pared 3 bases from V and 0 bases from J, leaving 11 bases between. The DNA for the CDR3 is TGTGCCAGCAGTGAGGAGCAGAAAGCTAACTATGGCTACACCTTC. Amino acid sequence: CASSEEQKANYGYTF.

The CDR3, as DNA: TGTGCCAGCAGCCAAATGGTAATCGCCCAAGAAGCTTTCTTT. Translated, it gives CASSQMVIAQEAFF. The gene calls are TRBV14 and TRBJ1-1; D is unclear. The germline V gene encodes CDR1 SGHDN and CDR2 FVKESK. CDR3 length equals 14 residues. V gave up 2 bases and J gave up 8 bases, with 15 bases separating them.

The count of this clone is one. The chain links TRBV3-1 (or the pseudogene TRBV3-2) to TRBJ2-3, with 12 nucleotides matching TRBD2. With V trimmed by 3 bases and J by 6 bases, 16 bases remained unmatched. This CDR3 comprises 19 residues. Per germline, CDR1 LGHDT and CDR2 YNNKEL (reference sequence). The CDR3 is CASSHEGLAGTLPTDTQYF. The CDR3 coding sequence is TGTGCCAGCAGCCATGAAGGACTAGCGGGAACGCTTCCCACGGATACGCAGTATTTT.

The J gene is TRBJ1-2, the V gene TRBV2, with no clear D. This CDR3 spans 12 amino acids. V gave up 3 bases and J gave up 8 bases, with 10 bases separating them. The V gene's germline CDR1 is SNHLY and CDR2 FYNNEI. In nucleotides, the CDR3 is TGTGCCAGCAGTGATGTTAGATGGGGCTACACCTTC. This translates into CASSDVRWGYTF.

The chain has TRBV11-3 and TRBJ2-3; the D is unclear. The germline gives CDR1 SGHNT, CDR2 YENEEA. The CDR3 covers 13 residues. V was trimmed by 0 bases and J by 2 bases, leaving 3 bases between them. The CDR3 is CASSLDVTDTQYF. In DNA form, the CDR3 reads TGTGCCAGCAGCTTAGATGTCACAGATACGCAGTATTTT.

The rearrangement uses TRBV6-5 and TRBJ2-7; tentatively, D is TRBD2 (7 bases). With 7 bases removed from V and 0 bases from J, the gap between germline ends came to 13 bases. From germline, CDR1 is MNHEY and CDR2 SVGAGI. The CDR3 extends over 14 amino acids. CDR3 DNA: TGTGCCAGCACCCCGGGGGGCCACTCCTACGAGCAGTACTTC. Translation gives CASTPGGHSYEQYF.